The entry below describes one TCR beta chain. This clonotype has a handful of counts. Its antigen is unknown. Base qualities are not provided; no much larger clone lies one nucleotide away. This specimen belongs to a study of CD8 T cells in ankylosing spondylitis (dated by TCRdb to the late 2010s). Study-wide context: The study set out to find disease-linked TCR variants by profiling T cell receptor beta repertoires in ankylosing spondylitis patients and healthy donors. The whole study cohort included roughly 110 healthy donors and 25 ankylosing spondylitis patients. Peripheral blood was sampled, and synovial fluid was also collected from ankylosing spondylitis patients.

The sequencer listed for this sample is Illumina HiSeq 2500. Quantitative 5'-RACE with molecular barcodes was used to prepare TCR beta libraries. As for the authors' bioinformatics: Disease-linked TCR variants were identified with a new computational method built on a probabilistic model of VDJ rearrangement. TCRdb itself trimmed the public reads at Q25 with fastp, ran MiXCR and retained productive beta chains. One record per CDR3 amino acid sequence lists the most common genes and DNA. V and J calls and clone size were set by TCRdb, not the authors. Here the sample has tens of thousands of distinct CDR3 sequences; 7.4% occur a single time. Of the sample, over 6.5% is held by the ten largest clones. General conclusions and limits of the study: Some motif variants had previously been reported in the synovial fluid and blood of reactive arthritis patients, which suggests shared mechanisms of disease initiation. A CD8+ phenotype was shown by the disease-linked clones, which were found at relatively low frequencies in peripheral blood. The disease-linked clones were reported to be significantly enriched in matched synovial fluid samples from ankylosing spondylitis patients. Blood from ankylosing spondylitis patients appeared to be characterized by a TCR beta motif composed of several highly homologous amino acid variants.

The specimen was blood, either unsorted or a sorted T cell fraction (not recorded which). This TCR was recovered from a female donor with ankylosing spondylitis or in good health (not recorded which).

The DNA sequence is as follows: TGCAGTGTGACCTGGGGCAGTTTGAACACTGAAGCTTTCTTT. It translates as CSVTWGSLNTEAFF. The sequence links TRBV20-1 to TRBJ1-1; the best D guess is TRBD1, with 5 bases matching. CDR1 and CDR2 are read off the germline V gene (reference sequence) as DFQATT and SNEGSKA. Reading from cysteine to phenylalanine, the CDR3 counts 14 amino acids. The retained sequence is limited to the CDR3, 42 bases, with the frame set at the first base. V was cut back by 7 bases and J by 0 bases, leaving a gap of 15 bases between them.